This T cell receptor (beta chain) was sequenced in a study of CD8 T cells in ankylosing spondylitis (dated by TCRdb to 2016 to 2017). Background on the whole study: The study set out to find disease-linked TCR variants by profiling T cell receptor beta repertoires in ankylosing spondylitis patients and healthy donors. The full study cohort was made up of 25 ankylosing spondylitis patients and about a hundred healthy donors. Peripheral blood was sampled, and synovial fluid was additionally collected from ankylosing spondylitis patients.

Overall study outcomes, separate from this receptor: Blood from ankylosing spondylitis patients appeared to be characterized by a TCR beta motif composed of about 8 highly homologous amino acid variants. The disease-linked clones showed a CD8+ phenotype and occurred at relatively low frequencies in peripheral blood. Significant enrichment of the disease-linked clones was reported in matched synovial fluid samples from ankylosing spondylitis patients. Some TCR beta motif variants had previously been reported in synovial fluid and blood of reactive arthritis patients, which suggested common disease-initiation mechanisms.

Points on this clonotype: There is no known antigen for this receptor. The record has no base qualities; no much larger clone is one base away.

The listed sequencing device is Illumina HiSeq 2500. Quantitative 5'-RACE with molecular barcodes was the method used to prepare the TCR beta libraries. The published analysis was carried out like this. A new computational method, built on a probabilistic model of VDJ rearrangement, was used to identify disease-linked TCR variants. Starting from the raw public reads, TCRdb applied fastp trimming at Q25, assembled clones with MiXCR and retained in-frame beta chains. Entries that share a CDR3 protein sequence are merged under the most common genes and DNA. The V and J calls reflect TCRdb's pipeline rather than the authors' work. Recorded for this sample are 160,000 or so distinct CDR3 sequences; approximately 10% of them occurred a single time. About 16% of the sample rests with the top ten. Trimming costs V 4 bases and J 8 bases, and their ends lie 18 bases apart. The CDR3 goes from the cysteine to the phenylalanine over 14 residues. The entry retains the CDR3 DNA only, 42 bases that are in frame from base 1. CDR1 and CDR2, looked up from the germline V gene, are SGDLS and YYNGEE.

This clonotype was obtained from a female donor with ankylosing spondylitis or in good health (not recorded which). Sequencing used blood, either unsorted or a sorted T cell fraction (not recorded which). The chain uses TRBV9 and TRBJ1-2, with the D gene uncertain. The bases are TGTGCCAGCAGCCCGCCACGGACGGTTTACGGCTACACCTTC. Its amino acids are CASSPPRTVYGYTF.